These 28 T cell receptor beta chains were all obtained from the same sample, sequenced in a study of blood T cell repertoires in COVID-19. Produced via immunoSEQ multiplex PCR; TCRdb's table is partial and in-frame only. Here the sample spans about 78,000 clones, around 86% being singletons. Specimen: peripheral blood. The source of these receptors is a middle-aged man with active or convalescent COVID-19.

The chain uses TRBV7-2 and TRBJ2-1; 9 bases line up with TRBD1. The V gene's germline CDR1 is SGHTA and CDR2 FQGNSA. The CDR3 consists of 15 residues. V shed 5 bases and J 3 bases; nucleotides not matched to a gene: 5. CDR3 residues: CASSLLGQGYNEQFF. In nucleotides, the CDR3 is TGTGCCAGCAGCCTTCTGGGACAGGGCTACAATGAGCAGTTCTTC.

This CDR3 is CASTKATGGPEAFF. The CDR3 nucleotides read TGTGCCAGCACCAAGGCCACAGGGGGCCCTGAAGCTTTCTTT. The gene calls are TRBV5-4 and TRBJ1-1; 9 bases map to TRBD1. CDR3 length: 14 amino acids. Germline lookup yields CDR1 SGHNT and CDR2 YYREEE (reference sequence). The ends lost 6 bases at V and 6 bases at J; junction bases unmatched: 9.

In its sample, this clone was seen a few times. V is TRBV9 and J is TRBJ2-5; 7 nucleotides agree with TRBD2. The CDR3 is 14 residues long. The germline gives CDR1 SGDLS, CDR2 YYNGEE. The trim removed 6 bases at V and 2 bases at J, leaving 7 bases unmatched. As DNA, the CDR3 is TGTGCCAGCACCTCGGGGGGTTATCAAGAGACCCAGTACTTC. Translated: CASTSGGYQETQYF.

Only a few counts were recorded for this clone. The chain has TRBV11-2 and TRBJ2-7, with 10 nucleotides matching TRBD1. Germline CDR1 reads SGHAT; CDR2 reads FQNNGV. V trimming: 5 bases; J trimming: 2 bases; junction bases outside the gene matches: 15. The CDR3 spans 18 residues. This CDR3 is CASSPILRGTGEPYEQYF. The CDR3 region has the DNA TGTGCCAGCAGCCCCATACTTAGGGGGACAGGGGAGCCCTACGAGCAGTACTTC.

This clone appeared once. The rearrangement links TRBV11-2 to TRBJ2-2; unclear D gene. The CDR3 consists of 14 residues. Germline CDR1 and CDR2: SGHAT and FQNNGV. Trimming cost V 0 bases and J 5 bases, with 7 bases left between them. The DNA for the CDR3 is TGTGCCAGCAGCTTAGATTGGGCGACCGGGGAGCTGTTTTTT. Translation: CASSLDWATGELFF.

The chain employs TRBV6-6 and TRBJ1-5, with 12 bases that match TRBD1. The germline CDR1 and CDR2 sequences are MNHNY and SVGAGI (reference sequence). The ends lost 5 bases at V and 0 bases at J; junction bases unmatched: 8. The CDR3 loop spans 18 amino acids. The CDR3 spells CASSPGQGATYSNQPQHF. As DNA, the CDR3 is TGTGCCAGCAGTCCGGGACAGGGGGCTACTTATAGCAATCAGCCCCAGCATTTT.

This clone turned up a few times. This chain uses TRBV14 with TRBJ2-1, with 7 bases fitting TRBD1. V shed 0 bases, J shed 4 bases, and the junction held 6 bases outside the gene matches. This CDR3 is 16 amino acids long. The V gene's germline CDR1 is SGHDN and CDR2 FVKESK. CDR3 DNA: TGTGCCAGCAGCCAAGATCAAGGGACAGCTTACAATGAGCAGTTCTTC. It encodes CASSQDQGTAYNEQFF. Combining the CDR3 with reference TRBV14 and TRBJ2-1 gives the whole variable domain EAGVTQFPSHSVIEKGQTVTLRCDPISGHDNLYWYRRVMGKEIKFLLHFVKESKQDESGMPNNRFLAERTGGTYSTLKVQPAELEDSGVYFCASSQDQGTAYNEQFFGPGTRLTVL.

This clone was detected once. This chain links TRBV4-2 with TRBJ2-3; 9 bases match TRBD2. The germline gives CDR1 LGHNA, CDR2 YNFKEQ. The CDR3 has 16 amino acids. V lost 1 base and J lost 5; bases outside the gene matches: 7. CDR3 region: CASSQVAGGQGDTQYF. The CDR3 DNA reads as TGTGCCAGCAGCCAAGTGGCGGGGGGGCAAGGAGATACGCAGTATTTT.

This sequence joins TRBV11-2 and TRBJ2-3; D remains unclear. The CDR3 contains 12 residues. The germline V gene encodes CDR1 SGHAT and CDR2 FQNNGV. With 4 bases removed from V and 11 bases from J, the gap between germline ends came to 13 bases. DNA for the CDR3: TGTGCCAGCAGCTCGACGCACACGGGGCAGTATTTT. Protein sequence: CASSSTHTGQYF.

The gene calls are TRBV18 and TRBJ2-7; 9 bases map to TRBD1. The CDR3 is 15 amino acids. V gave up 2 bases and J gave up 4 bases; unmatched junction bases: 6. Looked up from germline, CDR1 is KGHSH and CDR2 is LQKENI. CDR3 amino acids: CASSPGGQGGYEQYV. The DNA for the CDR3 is TGTGCCAGCTCACCAGGGGGACAGGGTGGATACGAGCAGTACGTC.

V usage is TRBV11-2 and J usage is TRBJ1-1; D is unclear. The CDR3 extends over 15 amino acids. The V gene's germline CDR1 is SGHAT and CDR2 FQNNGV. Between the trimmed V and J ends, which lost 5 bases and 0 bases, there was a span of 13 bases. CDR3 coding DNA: TGTGCCAGCAGCAAGAACCCGGTTATGAACACTGAAGCTTTCTTT. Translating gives CASSKNPVMNTEAFF.

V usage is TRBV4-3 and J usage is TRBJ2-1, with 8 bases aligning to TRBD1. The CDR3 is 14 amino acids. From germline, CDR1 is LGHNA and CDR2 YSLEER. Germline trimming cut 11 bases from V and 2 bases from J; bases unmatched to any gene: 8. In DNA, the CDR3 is TGCGCCTCCAGGGGGACAGGCCCCTACAATGAGCAGTTCTTC. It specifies CASRGTGPYNEQFF.

CDR3 loop: CASSTRTEDYGYTF. CDR3 nucleotides: TGTGCCAGCAGCACACGGACGGAGGACTATGGCTACACCTTC. The chain employs TRBV7-2 and TRBJ1-2; D gene uncertain. The CDR3 covers 14 residues. The V end lost 5 bases, the J end lost 3 bases, and 13 bases lay between the germline ends. The germline CDR1 and CDR2 sequences are SGHTA and FQGNSA.

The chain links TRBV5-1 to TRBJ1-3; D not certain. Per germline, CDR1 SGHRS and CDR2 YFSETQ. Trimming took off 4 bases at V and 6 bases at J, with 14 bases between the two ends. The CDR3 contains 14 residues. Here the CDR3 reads CASSLALGLNTIYF. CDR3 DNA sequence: TGCGCCAGCAGCCTAGCCTTGGGTTTAAACACCATATATTTT.

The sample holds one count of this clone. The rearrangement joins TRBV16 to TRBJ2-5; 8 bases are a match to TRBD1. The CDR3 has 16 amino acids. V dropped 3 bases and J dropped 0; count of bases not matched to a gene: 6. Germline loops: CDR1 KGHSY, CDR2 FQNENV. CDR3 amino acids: CASSQGDRSDQETQYF. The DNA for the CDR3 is TGTGCCAGCAGCCAGGGGGACAGGAGTGACCAAGAGACCCAGTACTTC.

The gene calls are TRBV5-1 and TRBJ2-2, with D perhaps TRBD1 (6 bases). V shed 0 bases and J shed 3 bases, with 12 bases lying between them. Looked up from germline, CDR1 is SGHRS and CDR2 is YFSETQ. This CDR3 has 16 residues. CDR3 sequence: CASSLGAGVDTGELFF. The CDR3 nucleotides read TGCGCCAGCAGCTTGGGCGCAGGGGTGGACACCGGGGAGCTGTTTTTT.

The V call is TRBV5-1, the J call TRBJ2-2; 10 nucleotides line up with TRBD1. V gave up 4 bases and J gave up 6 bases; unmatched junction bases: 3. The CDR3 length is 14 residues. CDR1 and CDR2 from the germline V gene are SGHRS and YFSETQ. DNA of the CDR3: TGCGCCAGCAGCCTGGGACAGGGGCCCGGGGAGCTGTTTTTT. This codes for CASSLGQGPGELFF.

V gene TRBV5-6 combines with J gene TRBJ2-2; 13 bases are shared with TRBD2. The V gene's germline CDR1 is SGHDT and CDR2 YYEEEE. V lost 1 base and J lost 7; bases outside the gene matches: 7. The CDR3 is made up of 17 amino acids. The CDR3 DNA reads TGTGCCAGCAGCTTGTGGACTAGCGGGGGTAGGGGCGGGGAGCTGTTTTTT. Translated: CASSLWTSGGRGGELFF.

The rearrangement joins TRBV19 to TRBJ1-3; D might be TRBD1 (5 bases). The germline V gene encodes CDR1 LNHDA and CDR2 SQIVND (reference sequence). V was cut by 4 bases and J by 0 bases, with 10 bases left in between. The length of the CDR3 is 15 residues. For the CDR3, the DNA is TGTGCCAGTAGTACCAGGGTCGGCTCTGGAAACACCATATATTTT. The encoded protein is CASSTRVGSGNTIYF.

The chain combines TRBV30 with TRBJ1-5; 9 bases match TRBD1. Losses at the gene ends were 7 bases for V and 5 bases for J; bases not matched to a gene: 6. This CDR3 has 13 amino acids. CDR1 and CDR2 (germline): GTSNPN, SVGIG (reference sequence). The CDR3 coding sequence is TGTGCCTACGAACAGGGGGCGGATCAGCCCCAGCATTTT. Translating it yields CAYEQGADQPQHF.

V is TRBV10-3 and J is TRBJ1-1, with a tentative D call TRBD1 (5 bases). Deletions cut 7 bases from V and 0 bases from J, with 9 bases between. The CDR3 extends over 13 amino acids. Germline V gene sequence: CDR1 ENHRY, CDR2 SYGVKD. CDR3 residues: CAIMGGMNTEAFF. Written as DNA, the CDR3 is TGTGCCATCATGGGGGGAATGAACACTGAAGCTTTCTTT.

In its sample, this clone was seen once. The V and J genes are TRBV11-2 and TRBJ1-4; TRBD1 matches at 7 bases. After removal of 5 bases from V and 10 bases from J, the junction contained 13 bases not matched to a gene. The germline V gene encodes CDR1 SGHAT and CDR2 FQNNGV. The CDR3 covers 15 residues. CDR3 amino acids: CASSVGTAAGGKLFF. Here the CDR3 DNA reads TGTGCCAGCAGCGTCGGGACAGCCGCGGGGGGAAAACTGTTTTTT.

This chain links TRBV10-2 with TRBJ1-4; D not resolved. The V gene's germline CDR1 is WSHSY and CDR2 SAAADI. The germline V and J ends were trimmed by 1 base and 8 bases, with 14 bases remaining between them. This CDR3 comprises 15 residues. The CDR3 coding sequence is TGCGCCAGCAGTGAGTTGGCAGGAGGAGGGGAAAAACTGTTTTTT. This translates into CASSELAGGGEKLFF.

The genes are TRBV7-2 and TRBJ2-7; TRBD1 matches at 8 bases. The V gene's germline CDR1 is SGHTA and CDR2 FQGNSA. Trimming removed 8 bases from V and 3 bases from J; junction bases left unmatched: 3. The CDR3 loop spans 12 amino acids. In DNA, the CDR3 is TGTGCCAGCGGGGACAGGATCTACGAGCAGTACTTC. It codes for CASGDRIYEQYF.

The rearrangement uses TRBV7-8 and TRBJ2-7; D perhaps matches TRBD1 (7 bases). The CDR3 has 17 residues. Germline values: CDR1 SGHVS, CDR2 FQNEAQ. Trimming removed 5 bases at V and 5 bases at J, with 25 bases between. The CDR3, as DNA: TGTGCCAGCAGCCCGTACGATGGACAGGCCAGGGGGGACGAGCAGTACGTC. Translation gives CASSPYDGQARGDEQYV.

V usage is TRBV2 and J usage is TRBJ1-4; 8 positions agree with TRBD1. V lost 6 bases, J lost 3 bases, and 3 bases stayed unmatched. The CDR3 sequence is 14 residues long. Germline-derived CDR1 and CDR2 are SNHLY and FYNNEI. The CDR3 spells CASRKQGANEKLFF. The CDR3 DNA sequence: TGTGCCAGCAGAAAACAGGGGGCTAATGAAAAACTGTTTTTT.

The CDR3 loop reads CASRGQGHQPQHF. CDR3 nucleotide sequence: TGTGCCAGCAGAGGACAGGGGCATCAGCCCCAGCATTTT. V and J are TRBV6-5 and TRBJ1-5; 9 bases map to TRBD1. Trimming cost V 6 bases and J 5 bases; bases outside gene matches: 2. Germline CDR1 reads MNHEY; CDR2 reads SVGAGI. This CDR3 has 13 residues.

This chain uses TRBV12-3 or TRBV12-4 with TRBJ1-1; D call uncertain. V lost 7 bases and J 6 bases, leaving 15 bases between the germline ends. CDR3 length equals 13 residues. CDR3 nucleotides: TGTGCCAGCATAAAAGCAGGTATCTCTGAAGCTTTCTTT. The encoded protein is CASIKAGISEAFF.